The table lists the clone carrying this TCR beta chain with many counts. Antigen specificity is unknown. As part of library construction, unique molecular identifiers were attached to individual cDNA molecules. TCRdb reanalysed the 5' RACE reads using MiXCR and keeps one entry per CDR3 protein. The repertoire holds about 21,000 distinct CDR3 sequences, with approximately 4.8% as singletons. This sample was taken from a study of early T cells in non-severe SARS-CoV-2 infection. As for the study in general: Chains stayed unpaired after sequencing of bulk RNA from unsorted whole blood.

Study-wide results and caveats: VDJdb-based annotation leaned toward anti-spike CD8 responses and missed private and CD4 specificities.

This TCR was recovered from an adult who was a healthcare worker with PCR-confirmed SARS-CoV-2 infection or an uninfected control (not recorded which). Sequencing used whole blood.

The CDR3 loop is CSASRNEQFF. CDR3 DNA: TGCAGTGCTAGTCGTAACGAGCAGTTCTTC. The V call is TRBV20-1, the J call TRBJ2-1; D remains ambiguous. CDR3 length: 10 amino acids. V lost 3 bases and J 10 bases, leaving 7 bases between the germline ends. Per germline, CDR1 DFQATT and CDR2 SNEGSKA (reference sequence).